Given below is one T cell receptor beta chain in context. The antigen is not known. With 4 bases removed from V and 1 base from J, the gap between germline ends came to 8 bases. Per the germline V gene, CDR1 is SGHDT and CDR2 is YYEEEE. The length of the CDR3 is 13 residues. The data derive from a study of OX40 agonist ivuxolimab in advanced cancers. Overall study: Earlier treatment with anti-PD-1, anti-PD-L1 or anti-CTLA-4 was permitted, and 35% to 45% had received some.

General study results and limits: Specificity for antigen went undetermined in the expanded peripheral T cells.

Sequencing used immunoSEQ multiplex PCR; TCRdb keeps in-frame clones, though not all of them. The data contain tens of thousands of clones, 84% of them singletons. This clonotype was sampled from an adult with an advanced solid tumor such as melanoma, head and neck, liver or kidney cancer. The rearrangement joins TRBV5-6 to TRBJ1-1, with D unclear. The source was CD4+ or CD8+ T cells sorted from blood, collected in a trial of the OX40 agonist ivuxolimab. In DNA, the CDR3 is TGTGCCAGCAGCCTCGAACCGAACACTGAAGCTTTCTTT. This gives the protein CASSLEPNTEAFF.